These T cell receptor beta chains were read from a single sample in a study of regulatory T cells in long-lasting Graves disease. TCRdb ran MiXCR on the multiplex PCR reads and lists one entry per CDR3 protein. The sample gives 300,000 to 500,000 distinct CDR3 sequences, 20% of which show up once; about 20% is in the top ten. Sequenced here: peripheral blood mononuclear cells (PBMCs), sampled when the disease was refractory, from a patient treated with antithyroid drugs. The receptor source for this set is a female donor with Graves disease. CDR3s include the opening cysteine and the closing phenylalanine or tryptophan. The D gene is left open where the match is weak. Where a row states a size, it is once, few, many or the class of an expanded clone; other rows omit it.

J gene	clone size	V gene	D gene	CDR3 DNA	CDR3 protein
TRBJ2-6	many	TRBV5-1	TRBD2	TGCGCCAGCAGCTTGATGGGGGGGTCTGGGGCCAACGTCCTGACTTTC	CASSLMGGSGANVLTF
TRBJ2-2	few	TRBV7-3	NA	TGTGCCAGCAGCGCCACGACAGGCACCGGGGAGCTGTTTTTT	CASSATTGTGELFF
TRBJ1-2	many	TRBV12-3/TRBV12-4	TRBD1	TGTGCCAGCAGTTTCCCACAGGGGGCTGGCTACACCTTC	CASSFPQGAGYTF
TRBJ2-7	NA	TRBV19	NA	TGTGCCAGTAGAGAACCGACCAACCCCGGCGAGCAGTACTTC	CASREPTNPGEQYF
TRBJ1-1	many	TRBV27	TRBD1	TGTGCCAGCAGTTCAGGGACAGGGTTGAACACTGAAGCTTTCTTT	CASSSGTGLNTEAFF
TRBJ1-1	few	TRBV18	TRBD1	TGTGCCAGCTCACCGAAACAGGGGGTCGGAGCTTTCTTT	CASSPKQGVGAFF
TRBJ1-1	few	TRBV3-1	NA	TGTGCCAGCAGCCGTACTACAGGGAACACTGAAGCTTTCTTT	CASSRTTGNTEAFF
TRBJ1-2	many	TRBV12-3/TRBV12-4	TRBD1	TGTGCCAGCAGTCCCACGACAGGGAACTATGGCTACACCTTC	CASSPTTGNYGYTF
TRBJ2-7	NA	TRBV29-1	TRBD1	TGCAGCTACGCGGGGACAGGGTCCTACGAGCAGTACTTC	CSYAGTGSYEQYF
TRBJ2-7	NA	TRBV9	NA	TGTGCCAGCAGCGTAGCAGTATGGGACGAGCAGTACTTC	CASSVAVWDEQYF
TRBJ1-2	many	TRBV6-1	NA	TGTGCCAGCGGGGACCAGGGTGAAAACTATGGCTACACCTTC	CASGDQGENYGYTF
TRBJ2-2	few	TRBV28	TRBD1	TGTGCCAGCATCCCGGGACAGGGGTTTTCCGGGGAGCTGTTTTTT	CASIPGQGFSGELFF